These T cell receptor beta chains were read from a single sample in a study of T-cell reconstitution after alpha-beta-depleted transplantation in children. Each CDR3 protein is one row after TCRdb ran MiXCR on the PCR reads. This sample has approximately 350,000 distinct CDR3 sequences, with 13% found just once. Material: PBMCs, obtained from the stem cell graft. Receptors were obtained from a human donor who donated a stem cell graft to a child with Fanconi anemia. CDR3s include the opening cysteine and the closing phenylalanine or tryptophan. D genes are given only for firm matches. The size of a clone is reported for some rows only, either as once, few or many, or as a class for expanded clones.

few TRBJ1-2 14 TRBV7-9 - TGTGCCAGCAGCAGAAGTGGCAGGCCCTATGGCTACACCTTC CASSRSGRPYGYTF
- TRBJ1-1 16 TRBV20-1 - TGCAGTGCTCCTCCTTCTATCGCCCCGGTACGTGGTGAAGCTTTCTTT CSAPPSIAPVRGEAFF
many TRBJ1-1 14 TRBV12-3/TRBV12-4 - TGTGCCAGCAGTTCCACAGGGCTAAACACTGAAGCTTTCTTT CASSSTGLNTEAFF
few TRBJ2-2 15 TRBV2 - TGTGCCAGCAGTGGGTCGGCGGGGAACACCGGGGAGCTGTTTTTT CASSGSAGNTGELFF
many TRBJ1-2 13 TRBV5-6 - TGTGCCAGCAGCTTAACAGACTCGTACGGCTACACCTTC CASSLTDSYGYTF
- TRBJ1-2 13 TRBV15 - TGTGCCACCAGCAGAGAATCCCCTTATGGCTACACCTTC CATSRESPYGYTF
few TRBJ1-2 13 TRBV12-3/TRBV12-4 TRBD1 TGTGCCAGCAGTACCACAGGGGCGGATGGCTACACCTTC CASSTTGADGYTF
many TRBJ2-5 12 TRBV15 - TGTGCCACCAGCAGAGATAAAGAGACCCAGTACTTC CATSRDKETQYF
few TRBJ2-1 16 TRBV12-3/TRBV12-4 TRBD2 TGTGCCAGCAGGCCTAGCGGGGTCGGCTCCTACAATGAGCAGTTCTTC CASRPSGVGSYNEQFF
few TRBJ2-4 17 TRBV7-2 - TGTGCCAGCAGCTTAGGTGCAGCCATCCTAGCCAAAAACATTCAGTACTTC CASSLGAAILAKNIQYF
few TRBJ1-5 13 TRBV2 - TGTGCCAGCAGTGGAGACAGAGATCAGCCCCAGCATTTT CASSGDRDQPQHF
- TRBJ2-1 15 TRBV6-1 TRBD2 TGTGCCAGCAACAAAGTACTAGCGGGGTACAATGAGCAGTTCTTC CASNKVLAGYNEQFF
few TRBJ1-1 14 TRBV10-3 TRBD1 TGTGCCATCAGTTACCAGGGGGGGGACACTGAAGCTTTCTTT CAISYQGGDTEAFF
- TRBJ1-3 14 TRBV11-2 - TGTGCCAGCAGCTCACTCCGCTCTGGAAACACCATATATTTT CASSSLRSGNTIYF
- TRBJ1-3 16 TRBV11-1 - TGTGCCAGCAGCTTCGAACGGCTGGGATCGGGAAACACCATATATTTT CASSFERLGSGNTIYF
- TRBJ1-2 15 TRBV19 - TGTGCCAGTGGAATTACCCTCCAGGGCCTCTCTGGCTACACCTTC CASGITLQGLSGYTF
few TRBJ2-1 13 TRBV20-1 - TGCAGTGCGAACCACCCTCTCGGCAATGAGCAGTTCTTC CSANHPLGNEQFF
many TRBJ1-1 13 TRBV20-1 - TGCAGTGCTCAACCTTCGGGGAGGGGATCGGCTTTCTTT CSAQPSGRGSAFF
- TRBJ1-1 15 TRBV5-1 TRBD1 TGCGCCAGCAGCCAATCCACAGGGGGTGTTTCTGAAGCTTTCTTT CASSQSTGGVSEAFF
- TRBJ2-7 13 TRBV27 - TGTGCCAGCAGTCACGGGACCCTCTACGAGCAGTACTTC CASSHGTLYEQYF
many TRBJ2-7 13 TRBV10-3 - TGTGCCATCAGTGAATACACTATCTACGAGCAGTACTTC CAISEYTIYEQYF
- TRBJ1-1 14 TRBV13 - TGTGCCAGCAGCTGGATTGTCTCCGGGGCTGAAGCTTTCTTT CASSWIVSGAEAFF
many TRBJ2-5 14 TRBV27 - TGTGCCAGCAGTTTACAAAGCTCCAGGGAGACCCAGTACTTC CASSLQSSRETQYF
few TRBJ2-2 16 TRBV4-2 TRBD1 TGTGCCAGCAGCGGGACAGGAACCCCGAACACCGGGGAGCTGTTTTTT CASSGTGTPNTGELFF
few TRBJ1-1 15 TRBV7-9 - TGTGCCAGCAGCCCCGATCTGGGGGCGGGGACTGAAGCTTTCTTT CASSPDLGAGTEAFF
- TRBJ1-2 13 TRBV5-1 - TGCGCCAGCAGCTTGGGCCAGAACAATGGCTACACCTTC CASSLGQNNGYTF
- TRBJ1-3 16 TRBV5-6 TRBD1 TGTGCCAGCAGCTTCCGACAGGGGGCGAGTGGAAACACCATATATTTT CASSFRQGASGNTIYF
- TRBJ2-3 13 TRBV9 - TGTGCCAGCAGCCTTACTATGACAGATACGCAGTATTTT CASSLTMTDTQYF